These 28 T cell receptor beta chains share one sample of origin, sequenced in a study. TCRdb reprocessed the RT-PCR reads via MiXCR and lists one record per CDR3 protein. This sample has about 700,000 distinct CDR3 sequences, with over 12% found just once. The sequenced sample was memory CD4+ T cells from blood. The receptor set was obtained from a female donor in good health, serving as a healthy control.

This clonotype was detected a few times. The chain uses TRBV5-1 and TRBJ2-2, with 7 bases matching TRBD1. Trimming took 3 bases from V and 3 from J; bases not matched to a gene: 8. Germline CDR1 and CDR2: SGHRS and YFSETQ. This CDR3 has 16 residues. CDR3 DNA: TGCGCCAGCAGCTGGGCCGGAACAGGGGACACCGGGGAGCTGTTTTTT. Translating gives CASSWAGTGDTGELFF. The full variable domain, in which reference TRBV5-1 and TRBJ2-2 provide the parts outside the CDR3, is KAGVTQTPRYLIKTRGQQVTLSCSPISGHRSVSWYQQTPGQGLQFLFEYFSETQRNKGNFPGRFSGRQFSNSRSEMNVSTLELGDSALYLCASSWAGTGDTGELFFGEGSRLTVL.

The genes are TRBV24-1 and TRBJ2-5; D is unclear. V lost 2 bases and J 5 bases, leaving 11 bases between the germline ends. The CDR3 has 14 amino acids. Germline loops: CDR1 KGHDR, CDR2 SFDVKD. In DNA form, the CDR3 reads TGTGCCACCAGTGATTCCCTAACGAGGGAGACCCAGTACTTC. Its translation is CATSDSLTRETQYF.

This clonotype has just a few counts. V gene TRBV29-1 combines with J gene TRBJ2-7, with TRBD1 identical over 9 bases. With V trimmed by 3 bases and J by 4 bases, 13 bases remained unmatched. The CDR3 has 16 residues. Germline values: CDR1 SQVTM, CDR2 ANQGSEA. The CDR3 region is CSVDRGTGGNLYEQYF. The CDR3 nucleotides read TGCAGCGTTGACCGAGGAACAGGGGGCAACCTTTACGAGCAGTACTTC.

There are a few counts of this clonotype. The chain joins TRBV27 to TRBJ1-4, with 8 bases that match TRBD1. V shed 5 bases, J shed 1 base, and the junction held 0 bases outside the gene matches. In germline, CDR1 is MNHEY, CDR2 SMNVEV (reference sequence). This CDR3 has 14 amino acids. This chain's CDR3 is CASSGQGTNEKLFF. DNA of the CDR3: TGTGCCAGCAGTGGACAGGGAACTAATGAAAAACTGTTTTTT.

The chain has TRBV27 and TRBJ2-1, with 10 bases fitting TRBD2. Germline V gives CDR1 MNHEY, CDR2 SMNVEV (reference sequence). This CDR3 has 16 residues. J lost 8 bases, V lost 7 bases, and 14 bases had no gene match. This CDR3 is CASKIKLAGGRDEQFF. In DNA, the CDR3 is TGTGCCAGCAAGATAAAATTAGCGGGAGGTCGGGATGAGCAGTTCTTC.

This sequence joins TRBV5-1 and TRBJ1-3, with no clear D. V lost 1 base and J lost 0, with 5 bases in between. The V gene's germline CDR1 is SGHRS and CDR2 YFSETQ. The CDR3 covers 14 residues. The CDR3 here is CASSLSLSGNTIYF. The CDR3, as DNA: TGCGCCAGCAGCTTGTCACTCTCTGGAAACACCATATATTTT.

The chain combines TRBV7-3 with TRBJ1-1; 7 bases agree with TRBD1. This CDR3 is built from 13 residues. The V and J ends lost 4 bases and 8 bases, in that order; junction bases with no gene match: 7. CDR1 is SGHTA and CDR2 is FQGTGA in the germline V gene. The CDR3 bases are TGTGCCAGCAGCTCCCAGGGGGGGCAAGAAGCTTTCTTT. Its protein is CASSSQGGQEAFF.

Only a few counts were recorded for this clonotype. The CDR3: CSASGNPTDTQYF. DNA of the CDR3: TGCAGTGCCTCAGGGAATCCCACAGATACGCAGTATTTT. This chain connects TRBV20-1 to TRBJ2-3; D is possibly TRBD1 (5 bases). The CDR3 contains 13 residues. Germline CDR1 DFQATT, CDR2 SNEGSKA (reference sequence). The germline V and J ends were trimmed by 6 bases and 2 bases, with 12 bases remaining between them.

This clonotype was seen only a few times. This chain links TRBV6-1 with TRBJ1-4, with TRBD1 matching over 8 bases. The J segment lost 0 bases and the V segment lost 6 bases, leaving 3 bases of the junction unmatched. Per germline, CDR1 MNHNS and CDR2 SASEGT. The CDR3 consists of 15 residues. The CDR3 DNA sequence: TGTGCCAGCAGGGGGACAGGCTCAACTAATGAAAAACTGTTTTTT. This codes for CASRGTGSTNEKLFF.

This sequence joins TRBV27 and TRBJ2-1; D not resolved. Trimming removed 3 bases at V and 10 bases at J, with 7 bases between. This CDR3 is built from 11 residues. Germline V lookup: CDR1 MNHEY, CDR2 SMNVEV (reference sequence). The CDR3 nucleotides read TGTGCCAGCAGTTTCCGATCCGAGCAGTTCTTC. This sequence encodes CASSFRSEQFF.

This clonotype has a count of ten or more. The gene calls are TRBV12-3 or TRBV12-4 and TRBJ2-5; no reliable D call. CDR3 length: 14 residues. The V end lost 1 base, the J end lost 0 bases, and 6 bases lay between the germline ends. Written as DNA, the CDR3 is TGTGCCAGCAGTTTAGGGCCAGACCAAGAGACCCAGTACTTC. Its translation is CASSLGPDQETQYF.

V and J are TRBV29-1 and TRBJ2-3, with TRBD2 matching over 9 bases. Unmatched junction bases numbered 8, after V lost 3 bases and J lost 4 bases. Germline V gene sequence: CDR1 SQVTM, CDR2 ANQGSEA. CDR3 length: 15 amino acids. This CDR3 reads CSVEGLAFTADTQYF. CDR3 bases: TGCAGCGTTGAGGGACTAGCTTTTACAGCAGATACGCAGTATTTT.

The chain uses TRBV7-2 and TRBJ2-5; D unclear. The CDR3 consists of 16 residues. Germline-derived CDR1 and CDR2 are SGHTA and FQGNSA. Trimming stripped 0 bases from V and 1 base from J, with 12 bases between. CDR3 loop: CASSLAVLGGQETQYF. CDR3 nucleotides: TGTGCCAGCAGCTTAGCGGTGTTGGGCGGCCAAGAGACCCAGTACTTC.

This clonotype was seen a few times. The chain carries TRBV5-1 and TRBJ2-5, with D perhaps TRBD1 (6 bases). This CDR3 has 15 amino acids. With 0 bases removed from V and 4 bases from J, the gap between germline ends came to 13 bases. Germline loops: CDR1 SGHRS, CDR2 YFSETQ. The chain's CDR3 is CASSLDGGWGETQYF. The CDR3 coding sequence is TGCGCCAGCAGCTTGGATGGGGGCTGGGGAGAGACCCAGTACTTC. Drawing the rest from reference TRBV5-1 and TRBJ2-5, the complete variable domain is KAGVTQTPRYLIKTRGQQVTLSCSPISGHRSVSWYQQTPGQGLQFLFEYFSETQRNKGNFPGRFSGRQFSNSRSEMNVSTLELGDSALYLCASSLDGGWGETQYFGPGTRLLVL.

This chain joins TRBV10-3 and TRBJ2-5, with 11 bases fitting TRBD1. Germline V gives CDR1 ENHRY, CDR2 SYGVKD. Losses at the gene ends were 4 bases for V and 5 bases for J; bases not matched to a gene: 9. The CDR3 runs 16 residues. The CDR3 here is CAISAVGQGAGETQYF. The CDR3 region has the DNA TGTGCCATCAGTGCGGTCGGACAGGGGGCAGGTGAGACCCAGTACTTC.

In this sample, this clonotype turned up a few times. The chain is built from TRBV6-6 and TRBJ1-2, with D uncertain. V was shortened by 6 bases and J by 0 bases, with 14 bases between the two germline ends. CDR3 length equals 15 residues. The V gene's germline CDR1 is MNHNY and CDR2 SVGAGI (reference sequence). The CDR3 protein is CASSTGESTNYGYTF. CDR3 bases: TGTGCCAGCAGCACGGGAGAAAGCACTAACTATGGCTACACCTTC.

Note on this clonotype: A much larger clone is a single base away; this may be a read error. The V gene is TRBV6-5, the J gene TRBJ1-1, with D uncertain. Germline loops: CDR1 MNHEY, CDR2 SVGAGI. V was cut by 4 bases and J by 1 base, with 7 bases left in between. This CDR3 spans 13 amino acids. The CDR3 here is CASSCLGNTEAFF. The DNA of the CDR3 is TGTGCCAGCAGTTGCCTGGGGAACACTGAAGCTTTCTTT.

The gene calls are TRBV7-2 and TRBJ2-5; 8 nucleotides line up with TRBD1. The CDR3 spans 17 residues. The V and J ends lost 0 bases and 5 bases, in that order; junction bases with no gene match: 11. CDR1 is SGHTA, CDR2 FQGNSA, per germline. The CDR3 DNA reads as TGTGCCAGCAGCTTAGCGCCGGGACAGGCGACGGGGGAGACCCAGTACTTC. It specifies CASSLAPGQATGETQYF.

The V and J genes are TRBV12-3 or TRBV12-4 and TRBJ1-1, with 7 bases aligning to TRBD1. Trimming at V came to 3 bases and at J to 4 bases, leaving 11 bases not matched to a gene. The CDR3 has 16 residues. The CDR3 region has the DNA TGTGCCAGCAGTTTTGGAGTAGGGCAGGGGGGCACTGAAGCTTTCTTT. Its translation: CASSFGVGQGGTEAFF.

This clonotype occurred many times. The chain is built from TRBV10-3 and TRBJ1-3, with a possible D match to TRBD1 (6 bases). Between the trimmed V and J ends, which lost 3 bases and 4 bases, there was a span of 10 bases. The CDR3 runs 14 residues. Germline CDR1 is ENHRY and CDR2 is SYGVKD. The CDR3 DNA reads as TGTGCCATCAGTGACTCCGGGGGCGGAAACACCATATATTTT. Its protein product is CAISDSGGGNTIYF.

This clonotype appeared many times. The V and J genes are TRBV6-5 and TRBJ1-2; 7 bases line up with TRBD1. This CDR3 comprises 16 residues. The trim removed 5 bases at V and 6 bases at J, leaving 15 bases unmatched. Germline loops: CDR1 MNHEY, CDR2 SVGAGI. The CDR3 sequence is CASSEARGRGDHGYTF. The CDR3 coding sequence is TGTGCCAGCAGTGAAGCTAGGGGGCGCGGAGATCATGGCTACACCTTC.

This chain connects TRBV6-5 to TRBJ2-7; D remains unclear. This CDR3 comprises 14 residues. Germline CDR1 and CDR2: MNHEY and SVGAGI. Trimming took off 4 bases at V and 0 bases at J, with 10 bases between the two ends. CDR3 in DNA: TGTGCCAGCAGTTTTAGTCAGAGCTCCTACGAGCAGTACTTC. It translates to CASSFSQSSYEQYF.

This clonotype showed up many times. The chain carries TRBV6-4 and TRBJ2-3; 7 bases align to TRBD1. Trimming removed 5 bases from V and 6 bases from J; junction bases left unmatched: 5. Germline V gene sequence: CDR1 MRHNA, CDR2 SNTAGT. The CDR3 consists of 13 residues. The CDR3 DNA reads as TGTGCCAGCAGTTACGAACAGGGGGATACGCAGTATTTT. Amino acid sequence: CASSYEQGDTQYF.

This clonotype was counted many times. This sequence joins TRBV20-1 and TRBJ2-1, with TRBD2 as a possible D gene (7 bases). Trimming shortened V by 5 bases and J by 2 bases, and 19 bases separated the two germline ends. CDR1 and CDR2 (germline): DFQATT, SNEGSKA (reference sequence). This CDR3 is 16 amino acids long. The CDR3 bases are TGCAGTGCTCGTGATGTAGGGGGGAGGGCCTACAATGAGCAGTTCTTC. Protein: CSARDVGGRAYNEQFF.

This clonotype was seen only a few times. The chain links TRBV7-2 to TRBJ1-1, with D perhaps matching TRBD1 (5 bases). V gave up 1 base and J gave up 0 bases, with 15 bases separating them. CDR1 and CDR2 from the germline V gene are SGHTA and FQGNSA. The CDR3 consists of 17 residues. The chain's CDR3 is CASSLGLWGVLNTEAFF. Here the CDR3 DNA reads TGTGCCAGCAGCTTAGGGCTATGGGGCGTTTTGAACACTGAAGCTTTCTTT.

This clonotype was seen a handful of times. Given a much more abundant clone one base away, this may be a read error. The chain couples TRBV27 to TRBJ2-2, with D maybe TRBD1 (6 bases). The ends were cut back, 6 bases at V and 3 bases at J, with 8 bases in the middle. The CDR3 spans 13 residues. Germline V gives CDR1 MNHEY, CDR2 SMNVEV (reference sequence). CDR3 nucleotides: TGTGCCAGCAGCCAGGGGTACACCGGGGAGCTGTTTTTT. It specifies CASSQGYTGELFF.

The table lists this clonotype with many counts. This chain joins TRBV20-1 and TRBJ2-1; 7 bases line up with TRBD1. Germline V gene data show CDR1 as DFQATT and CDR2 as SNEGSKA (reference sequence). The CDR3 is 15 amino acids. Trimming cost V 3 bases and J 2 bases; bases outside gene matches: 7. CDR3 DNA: TGCAGTGCTAGCCCGGGACAGCAGGCCTACAATGAGCAGTTCTTC. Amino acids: CSASPGQQAYNEQFF.

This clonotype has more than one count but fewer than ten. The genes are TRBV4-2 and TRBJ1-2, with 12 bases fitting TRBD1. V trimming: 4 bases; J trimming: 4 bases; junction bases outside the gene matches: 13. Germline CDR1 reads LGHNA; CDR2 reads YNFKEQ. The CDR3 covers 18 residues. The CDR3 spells CASSRPGQGARGAYGYTF. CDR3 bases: TGTGCCAGCAGCCGGCCGGGACAGGGGGCGCGGGGGGCCTATGGCTACACCTTC.